The source of this T cell receptor (beta chain) is a study of T cells in localized non-small cell lung cancer (dated by TCRdb to the early 2020s). As for the study more broadly: The study examined T cell repertoires in roughly 240 patients with early-stage NSCLC and compared tumors with uninvolved tumor-adjacent lungs. The cohort comprised some 220 treatment-naïve NSCLC patients with resected, localized lung tumors. A mean age of around 66 years was recorded for the NSCLC patients, of whom more than 120 were male and more than 85 were female.

The immunoSEQ Assay was used to sequence TCR beta CDR3 regions from DNA. Concerning the study's data processing: To compute T cell density, TCR beta template counts were normalized to usable DNA, which was estimated by amplifying housekeeping genes. Richness was estimated using the preseqR package, with extrapolation to 400,000 templates for PBMC samples and to 120,000 templates for tissue samples. Clonality was calculated as one minus Pielou's evenness. Differential abundance testing on productive amino-acid clonotypes, with a minimum total count of 5 and an alpha of 0.1, was used to identify tissue-enriched TCRs. The Jaccard Index and the Morisita Overlap Index were used to quantify repertoire overlap between compartments. TCR beta CDR3s were clustered by GLIPH together with public tetramer-defined viral CDR3s, and at least three viral sequences plus V-gene enrichment were required for viral motifs. TCRdb took this table from immuneACCESS and kept in-frame rearrangements with V and J called. Such tables lack part of the clones; where checked against another copy, unresolved V genes explain under half of the gap, and the rest is unexplained. V and J calls and clone size are those listed in that table; D and trimming were worked out from the DNA. The sample table contains 100,000 to 150,000 clones; only one count was recorded for around 92% of them. In total, the top ten clones hold over 1.5% of the sample.

Remarks on this clone: The antigen it recognizes is unknown. Qualities for individual bases were not recorded, and no much larger clone is one base off.

At diagnosis, tumor, uninvolved tumor-adjacent lung and peripheral blood were collected and then preserved as a mix of FFPE and fresh-frozen material. Blood samples were analyzed as peripheral blood mononuclear cells for TCR repertoire profiling. The investigation overall reported the following: Of the top 100 tumor clones, a median of roughly 60 were detected in paired uninvolved adjacent lung; 28 were also among that lung's top 100. Uninvolved tumor-adjacent lung showed the highest T cell clonality, higher than tumor, which suggests more focused antigenic responses in the uninvolved tumor-adjacent lung. Because multi-region tumor sequencing was not done, intratumor heterogeneity could not be ruled out. Higher blood T cell density associated with longer overall survival, while higher adjacent-lung clonality associated with shorter survival. Because the study design was exploratory, TCR variables were selected using unadjusted p-values without false-discovery rate correction.

The junction carries 11 bases between V and J, which are trimmed by 4 bases and 5 bases respectively. The CDR3 numbers 13 residues from cysteine through phenylalanine. The sequence is cut down to CDR3 DNA, 39 bases in frame from base 1. Via the germline V gene, CDR1 is SNHLY and CDR2 FYNNEI. This TCR derives from a female donor aged 60 or older with stage I lung adenocarcinoma. Here the chain combines TRBV2 and TRBJ1-1, with TRBD1 tentatively as D gene (5 bases match). This material consisted of peripheral blood, taken before any cancer treatment. The CDR3 here reads CASSGPGRTEAFF. The base sequence is TGTGCCAGCAGTGGTCCGGGGCGGACTGAAGCTTTCTTT.